The entry below gives a single TCR beta chain sequence along with its context. This entry comes from a study of shared T cell receptors in the human thymus. Clones were read by immunoSEQ multiplex PCR, and TCRdb kept only the in-frame ones, dropping some. Here the sample spans 630,000 or so clones, 80% to 90% being singletons. With V trimmed by 8 bases and J by 5 bases, 16 bases remained unmatched. The CDR3 length is 17 residues. Germline CDR1 reads MGHDK; CDR2 reads SYGVNS. These data were also reused for a study on human thymus T cells. According to that study: During corrective heart surgery, resections were taken, and the thymus tissue came from them. Biased V and J segment usage appeared in thymus and peripheral blood. Unrelated individuals were reported by related research to share highly overlapping thymic repertoires.

Sequenced sample: thymocytes. The chain recombines TRBV25-1 with TRBJ1-1; 11 nucleotides agree with TRBD1. The sequence was obtained from a boy younger than two with a congenital heart defect. CDR3 DNA sequence: TGTGCCAGCCTCTCCCCCGGGGACAGGGGGGAGGTGACTGAAGCTTTCTTT. Its protein product is CASLSPGDRGEVTEAFF.